The T cell receptor (beta chain) described here comes from a study of shared clonotypes between healthy human individuals. Here immunoSEQ multiplex PCR was the method, and the copy in TCRdb shows in-frame clones only, minus some. The sample has over a million clones, around 82% seen once. The CDR3 has 15 residues. V dropped 4 bases and J dropped 3; count of bases not matched to a gene: 11. Germline CDR1 GTSNPN, CDR2 SVGIG (reference sequence). Sequenced: memory CD4+ T cells from PBMCs. The subset is: CD45RA-negative fraction. The chain uses TRBV30 and TRBJ2-7, with 8 nucleotides matching TRBD2. The clonotype originates from a man aged 18 to 30 in good health. Some clones in this sample may be carry-over from other donors' samples. CDR3 DNA: TGTGCCTGGACTACCGGAACTAGCGGCCTCTACGAGCAGTACTTC. Translated, it gives CAWTTGTSGLYEQYF.